Shown below are 21 T cell receptor beta chains from a single sample sequenced in a study of human T cells and chemical hapten exposure. TCRdb re-analysed the RACE reads in MiXCR, keeping a single row per CDR3 protein. The data contain tens of thousands of distinct CDR3 sequences, over 7% of them singletons. Documented time point: healthy volunteer bleed at 6 weeks. Unfractionated whole blood served as the source for total RNA extraction. Input material: whole blood. These receptors were taken from a male donor in good health. Some clones in this sample may be carry-over from other donors' samples.

This clonotype has a count of ten or more. The chain carries TRBV27 and TRBJ1-1; D gene unclear. Trimming pared 5 bases from V and 5 bases from J, leaving 9 bases between. CDR1 MNHEY and CDR2 SMNVEV come from the germline V gene (reference sequence). The CDR3 is made up of 12 amino acids. DNA of the CDR3: TGTGCCAGCAGTCCTAAAGGGACTGAAGCTTTCTTT. Amino acids: CASSPKGTEAFF.

This clonotype was detected a few times. The chain recombines TRBV19 with TRBJ2-2; D is unresolved. The CDR3 sequence is 18 residues long. Trimming stripped 0 bases from V and 4 bases from J, with 18 bases between. Germline V gene sequence: CDR1 LNHDA, CDR2 SQIVND (reference sequence). The CDR3 sequence is CASSIELGGREGTGELFF. As DNA, the CDR3 is TGTGCCAGTAGTATAGAACTCGGCGGAAGGGAAGGCACCGGGGAGCTGTTTTTT.

V is TRBV7-8 and J is TRBJ2-3, with D perhaps TRBD1 or TRBD2 (5 bases each). Trimming took 5 bases from V and 4 from J, leaving 13 bases between them. The germline V gene encodes CDR1 SGHVS and CDR2 FQNEAQ. The CDR3 runs to 14 residues. The DNA for the CDR3 is TGTGCCAGCAGCACTAGGGGCTGGGCAGATACGCAGTATTTT. Its protein product is CASSTRGWADTQYF.

V usage is TRBV4-2 and J usage is TRBJ2-6; 9 bases map to TRBD1. The CDR3 sequence is 19 residues long. The J segment lost 1 base and the V segment lost 1 base, leaving 8 bases of the junction unmatched. CDR1 and CDR2 (germline): LGHNA, YNFKEQ. CDR3 DNA sequence: TGTGCCAGCAGCCAAGGACGGACAGGGGTTGTGTCTGGGGCCAACGTCCTGACTTTC. Its translation is CASSQGRTGVVSGANVLTF.

This clonotype was detected only a few times. The genes are TRBV5-1 and TRBJ1-1; D gene unclear. The CDR3 has 14 amino acids. CDR1 and CDR2 from the germline V gene are SGHRS and YFSETQ. The V end was cut by 5 bases, the J end by 5 bases, with 16 bases between. Written as DNA, the CDR3 is TGCGCCAGCAGTCCCCCGAACGAAGGGACTGAAGCTTTCTTT. Protein: CASSPPNEGTEAFF.

This clonotype was counted at least ten times. DNA for the CDR3: TGCAGTGCTAGTTTGGCATTGGGAGGTAATCAGCCCCAGCATTTT. Translation: CSASLALGGNQPQHF. The genes are TRBV20-1 and TRBJ1-5; D ambiguous. The CDR3 length is 15 residues. The germline V and J ends were trimmed by 3 bases and 4 bases, with 16 bases remaining between them. Germline lookup yields CDR1 DFQATT and CDR2 SNEGSKA (reference sequence).

This clonotype was recorded at least ten times. This chain links TRBV12-3 or TRBV12-4 with TRBJ1-1; perhaps TRBD1 as D (5 bases). The CDR3 runs 10 residues. V lost 5 bases and J 7 bases, leaving 5 bases between the germline ends. CDR3 bases: TGTGCCAGCAGTGGGGGTGAAGCTTTCTTT. Encoded protein: CASSGGEAFF.

V gene TRBV12-3 or TRBV12-4 combines with J gene TRBJ2-3; 12 bases fit TRBD2. J gave up 0 bases and V 6 bases, and 13 bases lay outside the gene matches. This CDR3 spans 19 amino acids. The CDR3 DNA reads as TGTGCCAGCAGCGAGAGACTAGCGGGAGTGGGGACTAGCACAGATACGCAGTATTTT. Translated: CASSERLAGVGTSTDTQYF.

CDR3 coding DNA: TGTGCCAGCAGCTTAAAACTAGGGATCCACACAGATACGCAGTATTTT. It yields the protein CASSLKLGIHTDTQYF. The chain has TRBV7-9 and TRBJ2-3; TRBD2 is a possible D gene (5 bases). The CDR3 is 16 residues long. Germline-derived CDR1 and CDR2 are SEHNR and FQNEAQ (reference sequence). Trimming took 2 bases from V and 2 from J, leaving 14 bases between them.

This clonotype has at least ten counts. The chain couples TRBV18 to TRBJ2-1; perhaps TRBD2 as D (6 bases). This CDR3 contains 15 residues. The V gene's germline CDR1 is KGHSH and CDR2 LQKENI. V was cut by 6 bases and J by 0 bases, with 12 bases left in between. The CDR3 loop is CASSERVYSYNEQFF. CDR3 in DNA: TGTGCCAGCTCCGAGCGGGTATACTCCTACAATGAGCAGTTCTTC.

This clonotype was recorded many times. This chain joins TRBV7-9 and TRBJ1-4, with TRBD1 identical over 7 bases. Germline V gives CDR1 SEHNR, CDR2 FQNEAQ (reference sequence). The CDR3 covers 14 residues. V lost 4 bases to trimming and J lost 6 bases; unmatched junction nucleotides: 5. The DNA of the CDR3 is TGTGCCAGCAGCTCATCAGGGGGGGATGAAAAACTGTTTTTT. This codes for CASSSSGGDEKLFF.

On this clonotype itself: Because the CDR3 is missing its conserved closing phenylalanine or tryptophan, this is likely a read error. V gene TRBV28 combines with J gene TRBJ1-5, with D maybe TRBD1 (6 bases). Trimming removed 2 bases at V and 3 bases at J, with 20 bases between. The germline V gene encodes CDR1 MDHEN and CDR2 SYDVKM. CDR3 length: 18 residues. CDR3 nucleotide sequence: TGTGCCAGCAGTTTAAGAATTGGGGCAGGGGACATCAATCAGCCCCAGCATGTT. Protein product: CASSLRIGAGDINQPQHV.

The chain joins TRBV20-1 to TRBJ1-6, with D perhaps TRBD1 (6 bases). V was shortened by 0 bases and J by 0 bases, with 15 bases between the two germline ends. Germline V gives CDR1 DFQATT, CDR2 SNEGSKA (reference sequence). CDR3 size: 18 residues. The DNA of the CDR3 is TGCAGTGCTAGAGATGAGCTCGGGGGGCACTCCTATAATTCACCCCTCCACTTT. Its translation is CSARDELGGHSYNSPLHF.

This clonotype was detected only once. This may come from a read error, since a much larger clone is one base off. This chain links TRBV7-2 with TRBJ2-4, with 8 bases that match TRBD1. Germline V CDR1 and CDR2: SGHTA, FQGNSA. The CDR3 consists of 17 residues. CDR3 protein: CASSTDRAGLSKTIQYF. CDR3 DNA: TGTGCCAGCAGCACGGACAGGGCCGGTTTGTCCAAAACCATTCAGTACTTC.

About this clonotype itself: A much larger clone sits a single nucleotide away, making a read error possible. V and J are TRBV6-2 or TRBV6-3 and TRBJ2-1; no reliable D call. The CDR3 consists of 14 residues. Germline values: CDR1 MNHEY, CDR2 SVGEGT. Here the CDR3 DNA reads TGTGCCAGCTGTTACGTAGCCCCAACAGCTGAGCAGTTCTTC. It codes for CASCYVAPTAEQFF.

This clonotype was recorded a few times. The V and J genes are TRBV6-5 and TRBJ1-2, with D tentatively TRBD1 (5 bases). Trimming took 0 bases from V and 1 from J, leaving 9 bases between them. Per the germline V gene, CDR1 is MNHEY and CDR2 is SVGAGI. CDR3 length equals 15 residues. For the CDR3, the DNA is TGTGCCAGCAGTTACTCCCAGGGTAGTAACTATGGCTACACCTTC. Translating it yields CASSYSQGSNYGYTF.

This chain links TRBV29-1 with TRBJ2-1, with D possibly being TRBD2 (6 bases). V gave up 0 bases and J gave up 9 bases, with 18 bases separating them. The V gene's germline CDR1 is SQVTM and CDR2 ANQGSEA. This CDR3 comprises 15 residues. CDR3 loop: CSVEERERIGFEQFF. Written as DNA, the CDR3 is TGCAGCGTTGAAGAGCGGGAACGAATCGGGTTTGAGCAGTTCTTC.

This clonotype has a handful of counts. The chain recombines TRBV6-5 with TRBJ1-2; TRBD1 matches 8 bases. This CDR3 spans 14 amino acids. CDR1 MNHEY and CDR2 SVGAGI come from the germline V gene. Unmatched junction bases numbered 10, after V lost 6 bases and J lost 7 bases. CDR3 amino acids: CASRTFGQGGGYTF. In DNA, the CDR3 is TGTGCCAGCAGAACTTTCGGACAGGGAGGTGGCTACACCTTC.

The chain uses TRBV27 and TRBJ1-2, with D unresolved. The CDR3 is 16 amino acids. The germline CDR1 and CDR2 sequences are MNHEY and SMNVEV (reference sequence). With 3 bases removed from V and 2 bases from J, the gap between germline ends came to 16 bases. The CDR3 is CASSLRTSLLNYGYTF. In DNA form, the CDR3 reads TGTGCCAGCAGTTTGCGCACGAGCCTATTGAACTATGGCTACACCTTC.

This clonotype was observed a handful of times. The chain is built from TRBV20-1 and TRBJ2-1; 11 bases fit TRBD2. This CDR3 region has 12 residues. Germline CDR1 reads DFQATT; CDR2 reads SNEGSKA (reference sequence). V was pared by 3 bases and J by 10 bases, with 2 bases of the junction left unmatched. As DNA, the CDR3 is TGCAGTGCTAGCCTAGCGGGAGGCGAGCAGTTCTTC. Translated: CSASLAGGEQFF.

This clonotype was seen at least ten times. The chain is built from TRBV12-3 or TRBV12-4 and TRBJ2-1; 10 bases agree with TRBD2. J lost 6 bases, V lost 3 bases, and 5 bases had no gene match. The CDR3 spans 15 residues. The CDR3 here is CASSLSSGSSNEQFF. In nucleotides, the CDR3 is TGTGCCAGCAGTTTGTCTAGCGGGAGTAGCAATGAGCAGTTCTTC.